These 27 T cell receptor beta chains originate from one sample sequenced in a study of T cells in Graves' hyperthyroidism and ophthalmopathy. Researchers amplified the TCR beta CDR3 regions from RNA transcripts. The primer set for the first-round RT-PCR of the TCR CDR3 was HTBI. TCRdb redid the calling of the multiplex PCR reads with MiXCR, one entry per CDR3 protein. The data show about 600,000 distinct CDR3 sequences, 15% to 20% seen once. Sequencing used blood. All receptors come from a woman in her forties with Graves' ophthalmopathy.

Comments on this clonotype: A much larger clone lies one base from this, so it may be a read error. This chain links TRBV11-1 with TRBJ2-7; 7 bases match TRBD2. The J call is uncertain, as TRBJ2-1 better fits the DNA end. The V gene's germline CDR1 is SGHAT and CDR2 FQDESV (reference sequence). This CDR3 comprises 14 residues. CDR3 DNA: TGTGCCAGCATAGGGGAGGGGAGCTCCTACGAGCAGTTCTTC. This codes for CASIGEGSSYEQFF.

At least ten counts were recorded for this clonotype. The CDR3 region is CASSPDSGGGETQYF. The CDR3 DNA is TGTGCCAGCTCACCAGATAGCGGGGGCGGCGAGACCCAGTACTTC. The V call is TRBV18, the J call TRBJ2-5; 9 bases agree with TRBD2. The CDR3 totals 15 residues. Germline trimming cut 2 bases from V and 5 bases from J; bases unmatched to any gene: 6. In germline, CDR1 is KGHSH, CDR2 LQKENI.

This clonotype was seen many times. The CDR3 protein is CSARPEQGPNYNEQFF. The CDR3 nucleotides read TGCAGTGCTAGACCTGAACAGGGCCCGAACTACAATGAGCAGTTCTTC. The chain joins TRBV20-1 to TRBJ2-1; perhaps TRBD1 as D (6 bases). The CDR3 runs 16 residues. CDR1 and CDR2 from the germline V gene are DFQATT and SNEGSKA (reference sequence). V was trimmed by 2 bases and J by 3 bases, leaving 17 bases between them.

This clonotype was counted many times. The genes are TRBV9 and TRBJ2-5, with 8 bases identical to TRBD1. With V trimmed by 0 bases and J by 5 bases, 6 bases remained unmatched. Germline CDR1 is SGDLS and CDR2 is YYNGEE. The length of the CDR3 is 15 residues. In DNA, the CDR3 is TGTGCCAGCAGCGTAGACGGACAGGGAAGGGAGACCCAGTACTTC. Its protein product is CASSVDGQGRETQYF.

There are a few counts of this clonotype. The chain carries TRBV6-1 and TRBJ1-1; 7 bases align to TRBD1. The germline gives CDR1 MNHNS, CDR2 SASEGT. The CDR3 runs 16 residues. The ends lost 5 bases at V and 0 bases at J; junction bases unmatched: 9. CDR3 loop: CASSTRQGPMNTEAFF. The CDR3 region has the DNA TGTGCCAGCAGTACGCGACAGGGACCCATGAACACTGAAGCTTTCTTT.

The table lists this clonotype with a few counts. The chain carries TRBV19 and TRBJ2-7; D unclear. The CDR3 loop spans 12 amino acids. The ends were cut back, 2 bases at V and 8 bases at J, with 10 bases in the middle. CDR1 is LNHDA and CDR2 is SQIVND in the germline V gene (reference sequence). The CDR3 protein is CASSIRGSQQYF. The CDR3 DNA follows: TGTGCCAGTAGTATACGTGGATCCCAGCAGTACTTC.

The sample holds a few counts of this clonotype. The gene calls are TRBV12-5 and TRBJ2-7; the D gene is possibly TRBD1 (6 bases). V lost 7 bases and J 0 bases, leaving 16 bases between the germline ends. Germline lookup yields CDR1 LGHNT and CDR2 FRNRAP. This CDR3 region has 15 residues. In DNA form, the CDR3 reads TGTGCTAGTGCCAGAGAGCAGGGGCCCTCCTACGAGCAGTACTTC. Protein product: CASAREQGPSYEQYF.

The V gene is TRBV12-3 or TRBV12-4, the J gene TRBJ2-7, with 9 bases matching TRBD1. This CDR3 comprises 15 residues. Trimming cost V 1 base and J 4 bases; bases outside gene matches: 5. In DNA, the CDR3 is TGTGCCAGCAGTTTAGGGACAGGGGTCGGGTACGAGCAGTACTTC. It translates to CASSLGTGVGYEQYF.

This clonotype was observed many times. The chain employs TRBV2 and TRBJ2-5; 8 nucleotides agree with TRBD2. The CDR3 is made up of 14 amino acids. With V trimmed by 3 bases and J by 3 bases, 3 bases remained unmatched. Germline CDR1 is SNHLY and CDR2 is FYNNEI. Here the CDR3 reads CASSDRGGEETQYF. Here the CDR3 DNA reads TGTGCCAGCAGTGACCGGGGGGGCGAAGAGACCCAGTACTTC. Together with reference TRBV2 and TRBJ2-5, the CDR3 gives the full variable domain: EPEVTQTPSHQVTQMGQEVILRCVPISNHLYFYWYRQILGQKVEFLVSFYNNEISEKSEIFDDQFSVERPDGSNFTLKIRSTKLEDSAMYFCASSDRGGEETQYFGPGTRLLVL.

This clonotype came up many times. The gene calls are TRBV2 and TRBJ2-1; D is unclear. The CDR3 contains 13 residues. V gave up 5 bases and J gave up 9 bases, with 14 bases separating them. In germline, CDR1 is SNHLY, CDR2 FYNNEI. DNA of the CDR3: TGTGCCAGCAGTTCCTCCGAGAGGTCTGAGCAGTTCTTC. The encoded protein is CASSSSERSEQFF.

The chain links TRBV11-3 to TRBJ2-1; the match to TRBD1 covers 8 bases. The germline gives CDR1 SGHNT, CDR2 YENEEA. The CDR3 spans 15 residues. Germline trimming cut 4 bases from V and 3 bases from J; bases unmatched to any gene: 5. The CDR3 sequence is CASSSGTGNYNEQFF. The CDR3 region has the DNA TGTGCCAGCAGCTCCGGGACAGGAAACTACAATGAGCAGTTCTTC. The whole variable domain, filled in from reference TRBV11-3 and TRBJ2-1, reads EAGVVQSPRYKIIEKKQPVAFWCNPISGHNTLYWYLQNLGQGPELLIRYENEEAVDDSQLPKDRFSAERLKGVDSTLKIQPAELGDSAVYLCASSSGTGNYNEQFFGPGTRLTVL.

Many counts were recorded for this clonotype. The CDR3 sequence: CASNWVGGEQYF. DNA of the CDR3: TGTGCCAGCAACTGGGTAGGGGGCGAGCAGTACTTC. The V gene is TRBV12-3 or TRBV12-4, the J gene TRBJ2-7, with D maybe TRBD1 (6 bases). Trimming left V 7 bases short and J 6 bases short, with 13 bases between. The CDR3 loop spans 12 amino acids.

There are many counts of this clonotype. Here the CDR3 reads CSVVITQGAQYF. In DNA, the CDR3 is TGCAGCGTTGTAATAACTCAAGGGGCCCAGTACTTC. The V call is TRBV29-1, the J call TRBJ2-5; maybe TRBD1 (5 bases). Between the trimmed V and J ends, which lost 4 bases and 9 bases, there was a span of 15 bases. This CDR3 spans 12 amino acids. Germline CDR1 is SQVTM and CDR2 is ANQGSEA.

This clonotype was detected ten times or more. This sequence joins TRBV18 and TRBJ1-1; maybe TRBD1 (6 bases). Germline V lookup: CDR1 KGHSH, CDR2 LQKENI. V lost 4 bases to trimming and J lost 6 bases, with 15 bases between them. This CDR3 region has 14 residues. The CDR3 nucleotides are TGTGCCAGCTCACAAGACAGGTCCGGGGCTGAAGCTTTCTTT. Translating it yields CASSQDRSGAEAFF.

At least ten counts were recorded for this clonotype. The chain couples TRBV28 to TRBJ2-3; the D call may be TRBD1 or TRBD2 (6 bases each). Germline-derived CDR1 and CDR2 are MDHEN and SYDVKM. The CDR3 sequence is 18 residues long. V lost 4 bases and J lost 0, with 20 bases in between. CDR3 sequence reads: CASSWRRGVFSSTDTQYF. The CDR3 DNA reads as TGTGCCAGCAGTTGGCGGAGGGGGGTCTTTTCTAGCACAGATACGCAGTATTTT. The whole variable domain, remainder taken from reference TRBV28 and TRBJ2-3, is DVKVTQSSRYLVKRTGEKVFLECVQDMDHENMFWYRQDPGLGLRLIYFSYDVKMKEKGDIPEGYSVSREKKERFSLILESASTNQTSMYLCASSWRRGVFSSTDTQYFGPGTRLTVL.

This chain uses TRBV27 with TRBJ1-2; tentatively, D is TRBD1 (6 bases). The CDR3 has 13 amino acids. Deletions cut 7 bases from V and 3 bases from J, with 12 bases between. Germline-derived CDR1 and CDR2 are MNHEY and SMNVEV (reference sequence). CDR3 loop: CASIPGEDYGYTF. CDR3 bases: TGTGCCAGCATCCCAGGGGAAGACTATGGCTACACCTTC.

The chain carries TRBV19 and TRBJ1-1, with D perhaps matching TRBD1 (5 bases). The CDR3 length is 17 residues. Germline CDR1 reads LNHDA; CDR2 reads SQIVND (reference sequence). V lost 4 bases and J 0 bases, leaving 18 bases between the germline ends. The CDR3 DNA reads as TGTGCCAGTAGTACAGCCGGGACGGCTCGATTGAACACTGAAGCTTTCTTT. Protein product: CASSTAGTARLNTEAFF.

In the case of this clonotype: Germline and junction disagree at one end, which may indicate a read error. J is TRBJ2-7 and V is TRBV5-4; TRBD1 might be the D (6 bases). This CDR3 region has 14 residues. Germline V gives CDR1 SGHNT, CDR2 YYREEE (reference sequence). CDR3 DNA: TGTGCCAGCAGCAGCTCGGGACAACGATACGGGCAGTACTTC. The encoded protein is CASSSSGQRYGQYF. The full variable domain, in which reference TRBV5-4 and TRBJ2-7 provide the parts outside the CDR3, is ETGVTQSPTHLIKTRGQQVTLRCSSQSGHNTVSWYQQALGQGPQFIFQYYREEENGRGNFPPRFSGLQFPNYSSELNVNALELDDSALYLCASSSSGQRYGQYFGPGTRLTVT.

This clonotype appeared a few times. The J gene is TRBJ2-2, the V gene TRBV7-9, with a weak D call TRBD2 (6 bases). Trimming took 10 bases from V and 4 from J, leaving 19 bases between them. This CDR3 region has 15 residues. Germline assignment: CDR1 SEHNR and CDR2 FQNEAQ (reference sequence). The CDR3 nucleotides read TGTGCCACCACGGAGGGTCTCTGGGGCACCGGGGAGCTGTTTTTT. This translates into CATTEGLWGTGELFF.

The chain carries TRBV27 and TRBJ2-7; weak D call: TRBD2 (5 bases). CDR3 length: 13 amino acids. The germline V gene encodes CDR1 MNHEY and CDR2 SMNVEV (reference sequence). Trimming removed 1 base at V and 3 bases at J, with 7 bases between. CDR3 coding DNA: TGTGCCAGCAGTTTATTCGAGGGCTACGAGCAGTACTTC. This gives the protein CASSLFEGYEQYF.

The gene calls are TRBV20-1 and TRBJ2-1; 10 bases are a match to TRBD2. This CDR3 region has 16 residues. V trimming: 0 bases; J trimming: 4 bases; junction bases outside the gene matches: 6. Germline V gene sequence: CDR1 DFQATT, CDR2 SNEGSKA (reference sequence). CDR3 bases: TGCAGTGCTAGAGACATAGCGGGAGGAGTTTACAATGAGCAGTTCTTC. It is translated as CSARDIAGGVYNEQFF.

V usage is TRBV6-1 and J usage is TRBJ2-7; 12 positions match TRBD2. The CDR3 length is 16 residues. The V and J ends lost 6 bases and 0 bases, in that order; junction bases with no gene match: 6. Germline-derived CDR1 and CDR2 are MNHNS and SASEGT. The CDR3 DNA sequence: TGTGCCAGCAGGCGGACTAGCGGGGCCCCCTCCTACGAGCAGTACTTC. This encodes CASRRTSGAPSYEQYF.

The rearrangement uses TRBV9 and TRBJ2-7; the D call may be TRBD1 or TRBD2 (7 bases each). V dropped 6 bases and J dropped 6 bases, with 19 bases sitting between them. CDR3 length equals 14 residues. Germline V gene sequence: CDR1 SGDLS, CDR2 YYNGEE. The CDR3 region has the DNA TGTGCCAGCAACAACGCGGGGGACAGCCTCGAGCAGTACTTC. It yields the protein CASNNAGDSLEQYF.

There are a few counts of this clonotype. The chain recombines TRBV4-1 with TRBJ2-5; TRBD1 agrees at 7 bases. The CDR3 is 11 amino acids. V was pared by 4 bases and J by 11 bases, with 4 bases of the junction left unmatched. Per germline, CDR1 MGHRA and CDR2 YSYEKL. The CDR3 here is CASSLTGDQYF. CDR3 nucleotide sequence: TGCGCCAGCAGCCTAACAGGGGATCAGTACTTC.

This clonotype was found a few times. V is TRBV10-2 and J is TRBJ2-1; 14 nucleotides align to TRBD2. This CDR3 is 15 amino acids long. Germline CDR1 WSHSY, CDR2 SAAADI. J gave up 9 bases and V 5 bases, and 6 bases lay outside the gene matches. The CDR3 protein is CASSPGTSGSFEQFF. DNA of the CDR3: TGCGCCAGCAGTCCCGGGACTAGCGGGAGTTTTGAGCAGTTCTTC.

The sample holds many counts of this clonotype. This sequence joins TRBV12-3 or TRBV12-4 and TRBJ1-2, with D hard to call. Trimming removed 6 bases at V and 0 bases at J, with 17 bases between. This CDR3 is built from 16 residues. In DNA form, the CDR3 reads TGTGCCAGCAGCCCCGGGAGGGCCCTAGCTAACTATGGCTACACCTTC. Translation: CASSPGRALANYGYTF.

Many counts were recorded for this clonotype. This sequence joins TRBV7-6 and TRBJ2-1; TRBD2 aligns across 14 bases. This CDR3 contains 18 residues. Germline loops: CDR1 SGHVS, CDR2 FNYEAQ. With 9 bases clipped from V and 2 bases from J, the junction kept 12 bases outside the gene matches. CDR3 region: CASTPGLAGEWTYNEQFF. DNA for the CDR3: TGTGCCAGTACCCCGGGACTAGCGGGAGAGTGGACCTACAATGAGCAGTTCTTC. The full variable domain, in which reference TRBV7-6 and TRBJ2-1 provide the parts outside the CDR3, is GAGVSQSPRYKVTKRGQDVALRCDPISGHVSLYWYRQALGQGPEFLTYFNYEAQQDKSGLPNDRFSAERPEGSISTLTIQRTEQRDSAMYRCASTPGLAGEWTYNEQFFGPGTRLTVL.